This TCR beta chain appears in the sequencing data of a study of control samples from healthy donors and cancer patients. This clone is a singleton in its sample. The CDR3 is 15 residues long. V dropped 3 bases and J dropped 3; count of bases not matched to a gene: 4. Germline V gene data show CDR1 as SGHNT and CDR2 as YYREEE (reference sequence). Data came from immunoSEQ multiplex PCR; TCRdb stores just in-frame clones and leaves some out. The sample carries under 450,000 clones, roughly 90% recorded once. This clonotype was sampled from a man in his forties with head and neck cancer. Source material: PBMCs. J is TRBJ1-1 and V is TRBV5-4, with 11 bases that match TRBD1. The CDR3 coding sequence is TGTGCCAGCAGCTCGGGACAGGGGGTTTACACTGAAGCTTTCTTT. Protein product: CASSSGQGVYTEAFF.